Below, 28 T cell receptor beta chains from the same sample are listed, as sequenced in a study of read filtering for tumor transcriptome and immune sequencing. Molecular barcoded adaptors covering alpha/delta and beta/gamma chains were used on approximately 400 ng RNA. TCRdb reanalysed the reads using MiXCR and keeps one entry per CDR3 protein. The sample has 120,000 or so distinct CDR3 sequences; approximately 12% are singletons. What was sequenced was a population of CD138-negative cells sorted from bone marrow. These receptors all stem from a donor over 35 with multiple myeloma.

This clonotype was found many times. V and J are TRBV5-6 and TRBJ2-5, with TRBD1 as a possible D gene (6 bases). The CDR3 runs 14 residues. Trimming took off 2 bases at V and 0 bases at J, with 8 bases between the two ends. The germline CDR1 and CDR2 sequences are SGHDT and YYEEEE. The CDR3 protein is CASSLGGNQETQYF. As DNA, the CDR3 is TGTGCCAGCAGCTTAGGGGGTAACCAAGAGACCCAGTACTTC.

This clonotype occurred many times. The V gene is TRBV5-1, the J gene TRBJ2-6, with a possible D match to TRBD2 (5 bases). The V gene lost 3 bases and the J gene lost 0 bases, with 10 bases spanning the gap. Germline values: CDR1 SGHRS, CDR2 YFSETQ. The CDR3 extends over 16 amino acids. CDR3 protein: CASSSGERSGANVLTF. In DNA form, the CDR3 reads TGCGCCAGCAGCTCCGGGGAGCGCTCTGGGGCCAACGTCCTGACTTTC.

Regarding this clonotype: This could be a read error, since a much larger clone is one nucleotide away. The chain couples TRBV6-4 to TRBJ1-1, with D unclear. V was cut by 5 bases and J by 11 bases, with 18 bases left in between. Germline CDR1 MRHNA, CDR2 SNTAGT. The CDR3 has 13 amino acids. The CDR3 here is CASSLLGGEKAFF. In DNA form, the CDR3 reads TGTGCCAGCAGTCTCCTCGGCGGGGAGAAGGCTTTCTTT.

Points on this clonotype: This may stem from a read error, because a much larger clone lies one nucleotide away. The chain carries TRBV5-1 and TRBJ2-2; 8 bases align to TRBD2. This CDR3 contains 16 residues. Germline V CDR1 and CDR2: SGHRS, YFSETQ. V shed 3 bases, J shed 1 base, and the junction held 5 bases outside the gene matches. The CDR3: CASSSASGQNTGELFF. The CDR3 bases are TGCGCCAGCAGCTCGGCTAGCGGGCAGAACACCGGGGAGCTGTTTTTT.

The rearrangement joins TRBV29-1 to TRBJ2-3; TRBD1 aligns across 11 bases. The length of the CDR3 is 20 residues. Germline loops: CDR1 SQVTM, CDR2 ANQGSEA. V lost 5 bases, J lost 4 bases, and 23 bases stayed unmatched. The CDR3 DNA follows: TGCAGCGTTCGAGCCCAAGGACAGGGGGCGCGGGCATCGCTCCCAGATACGCAGTATTTT. This codes for CSVRAQGQGARASLPDTQYF.

Comments on this clonotype: It may be a read error: a sequence one base away is much more abundant. The V and J genes are TRBV7-9 and TRBJ2-1; 7 nucleotides match TRBD1. J lost 8 bases, V lost 10 bases, and 8 bases had no gene match. Germline V gene sequence: CDR1 SEHNR, CDR2 FQNEAQ (reference sequence). The CDR3 extends over 12 amino acids. For the CDR3, the DNA is TGTGCCACGCCGAGACAGGGATATGAGCAGTTCTTC. This encodes CATPRQGYEQFF.

This chain uses TRBV20-1 with TRBJ2-3; TRBD2 is a possible D gene (5 bases). Looked up from germline, CDR1 is DFQATT and CDR2 is SNEGSKA (reference sequence). V was pared by 0 bases and J by 0 bases, with 13 bases between. The length of the CDR3 is 16 residues. The CDR3 sequence is CSARDLASLSTDTQYF. CDR3 DNA: TGCAGTGCTAGAGATCTGGCTAGCCTTAGCACAGATACGCAGTATTTT.

This clonotype has ten or more counts. The chain employs TRBV29-1 and TRBJ2-1, with no clear D. CDR1 and CDR2 from the germline V gene are SQVTM and ANQGSEA. The CDR3 runs to 12 residues. Trimming removed 7 bases from V and 0 bases from J, with 7 bases in between. The DNA of the CDR3 is TGCAGCGCCCTAAACTCCTACAATGAGCAGTTCTTC. This codes for CSALNSYNEQFF.

The table lists this clonotype with a few counts. The junction departs from germline at one end; a sequencing error may be responsible. The chain uses TRBV3-1 and TRBJ1-3; no reliable D call. Germline V gene lookup returns CDR1 LGHDT and CDR2 YNNKEL (reference sequence). This CDR3 is built from 12 residues. The CDR3, as DNA: TGTGCCAGCAGCCAAGCGGTCAACACCCTATATTTT. Encoded protein: CASSQAVNTLYF.

This clonotype has ten or more counts. The chain combines TRBV20-1 with TRBJ2-2; TRBD1 matches 9 bases. The CDR3 has 15 residues. With V trimmed by 3 bases and J by 3 bases, 5 bases remained unmatched. Germline CDR1 is DFQATT and CDR2 is SNEGSKA (reference sequence). The CDR3 loop is CSASPQGAYTGELFF. CDR3 nucleotide sequence: TGCAGTGCTAGCCCACAGGGGGCATACACCGGGGAGCTGTTTTTT.

The chain combines TRBV9 with TRBJ2-5; D is tentatively TRBD1 or TRBD2 (7 bases each). The CDR3 is 14 residues long. Trimming removed 4 bases from V and 4 bases from J, with 14 bases in between. Germline assignment: CDR1 SGDLS and CDR2 YYNGEE. This CDR3 reads CASSFTGEGETQYF. Written as DNA, the CDR3 is TGTGCCAGCAGCTTTACAGGGGAGGGAGAGACCCAGTACTTC.

As for this clonotype: One end of the junction varies from germline; a read error may be responsible. The DNA of the CDR3 is TGCGCCAGCAGCGGCCTACCTGCGAACACTGAAGCTTCCTTT. Its protein product is CASSGLPANTEASF. The rearrangement links TRBV5-1 to TRBJ1-1, with D unclear. CDR3 length: 14 amino acids. The V gene's germline CDR1 is SGHRS and CDR2 YFSETQ.

There are many counts of this clonotype. J is TRBJ2-7 and V is TRBV7-3, with D unclear. V lost 5 bases to trimming and J lost 3 bases, with 17 bases between them. Looked up from germline, CDR1 is SGHTA and CDR2 is FQGTGA. The CDR3 contains 15 residues. The CDR3 region has the DNA TGTGCCAGCAGCCTAGGATCAGGATATATCTACGAGCAGTACTTC. Translating gives CASSLGSGYIYEQYF.

This clonotype has ten or more counts. The rearrangement links TRBV7-2 to TRBJ2-3; 7 bases are a match to TRBD2. Germline lookup yields CDR1 SGHTA and CDR2 FQGNSA. V was pared by 4 bases and J by 0 bases, with 10 bases of the junction left unmatched. This CDR3 is built from 17 residues. The CDR3 DNA reads TGTGCCAGCAGCTCTCCCCTAGCGGTCGAAAGCACAGATACGCAGTATTTT. It codes for CASSSPLAVESTDTQYF.

This clonotype was picked up a small number of times. A read error is possible here, since a much larger clone lies one base away. The chain recombines TRBV7-2 with TRBJ2-1; D remains unclear. This CDR3 has 13 amino acids. Germline V gene data show CDR1 as SGHTA and CDR2 as FQGNSA. The CDR3: CASSLVANNVQFF. The DNA of the CDR3 is TGTGCCAGCAGCTTAGTAGCAAACAATGTGCAGTTCTTC.

This clonotype has at least ten counts. This rearrangement joins TRBV7-9 to TRBJ2-2; D unclear. V gave up 3 bases and J gave up 9 bases, with 2 bases separating them. Germline assignment: CDR1 SEHNR and CDR2 FQNEAQ (reference sequence). CDR3 length: 10 amino acids. CDR3: CASSFRELFF. DNA of the CDR3: TGTGCCAGCAGCTTCCGGGAGCTGTTTTTT.

This clonotype has just a few counts. The V gene is TRBV5-1, the J gene TRBJ1-3, with D perhaps TRBD1 (5 bases). The CDR3 totals 12 residues. The V end lost 3 bases, the J end lost 7 bases, and 8 bases lay between the germline ends. Looked up from germline, CDR1 is SGHRS and CDR2 is YFSETQ. CDR3 DNA sequence: TGCGCCAGCAGCTGGGACGACAACACCATATATTTT. Protein sequence: CASSWDDNTIYF.

This clonotype was seen a few times. V usage is TRBV6-5 and J usage is TRBJ2-7, with a tentative D call TRBD1 (6 bases). The CDR3 runs to 15 residues. The germline CDR1 and CDR2 sequences are MNHEY and SVGAGI. Trimming stripped 6 bases from V and 2 bases from J, with 17 bases between. CDR3 coding DNA: TGTGCCAGCAGCCAACGTCCCGGACAGCCCTACGAGCAGTACTTC. As protein: CASSQRPGQPYEQYF.

J is TRBJ2-1 and V is TRBV3-1; possibly TRBD2 for D (6 bases). CDR3 length: 15 amino acids. The germline V gene has CDR1 LGHDT and CDR2 YNNKEL (reference sequence). V gave up 1 base and J gave up 4 bases, with 11 bases separating them. The CDR3: CASSQGVSGYNEQFF. CDR3 sequence (DNA): TGTGCCAGCAGCCAAGGCGTCAGCGGGTACAATGAGCAGTTCTTC.

Regarding this clonotype: This could be a read error, since a much larger clone is one nucleotide away. The J gene is TRBJ1-5, the V gene TRBV3-1; D not resolved. Trimming pared 5 bases from V and 2 bases from J, leaving 13 bases between. The CDR3 runs to 15 residues. Per germline, CDR1 LGHDT and CDR2 YNNKEL (reference sequence). For the CDR3, the DNA is TGTGCCAGCAGCTCGATCCGGACCGGCAATCAGCCCCAGCATTTT. Translating it yields CASSSIRTGNQPQHF.

This clonotype was seen at least ten times. This chain connects TRBV28 to TRBJ2-1, with D unclear. Trimming pared 6 bases from V and 6 bases from J, leaving 18 bases between. The CDR3 is 15 residues long. Germline V lookup: CDR1 MDHEN, CDR2 SYDVKM. The CDR3 region is CASSPPPGPRNEQFF. As DNA, the CDR3 is TGTGCCAGCAGCCCCCCCCCCGGGCCCCGCAATGAGCAGTTCTTC.

This clonotype was counted between two and nine times. The rearrangement links TRBV7-2 to TRBJ1-1, with D perhaps matching TRBD1 (6 bases). From germline, CDR1 is SGHTA and CDR2 FQGNSA. The CDR3 sequence is 15 residues long. Between the trimmed V and J ends, which lost 5 bases and 1 base, there was a span of 14 bases. In nucleotides, the CDR3 is TGTGCCAGCAGCCTCTCAGGACAGCCGAACACTGAAGCTTTCTTT. It specifies CASSLSGQPNTEAFF.

This clonotype was counted at least ten times. The chain links TRBV5-1 to TRBJ1-1; 7 bases map to TRBD1. The V gene's germline CDR1 is SGHRS and CDR2 YFSETQ. This CDR3 comprises 13 residues. J lost 3 bases, V lost 1 base, and 0 bases had no gene match. CDR3 nucleotides: TGCGCCAGCAGCTTGACAGGGGACACTGAAGCTTTCTTT. It yields the protein CASSLTGDTEAFF.

This clonotype occurred many times. Lacking the conserved final phenylalanine or tryptophan, this CDR3 likely reflects a read error. The DNA is omitted, as the CDR3 cannot be located on it reliably, and the CDR3 follows TCRdb's listing. This CDR3 reads CASSLARLPT. The V call is TRBV12-3 or TRBV12-4, the J call TRBJ1-1. The CDR3 has 10 amino acids, counting both end residues.

The table lists this clonotype with a few counts. The junction and the germline gene differ at one end; a read error may be behind it. The V call is TRBV4-1, the J call TRBJ2-3; 14 nucleotides agree with TRBD2. CDR3 length: 16 residues. The V gene's germline CDR1 is MGHRA and CDR2 YSYEKL. CDR3 DNA: TGCGCCAGCAGCCCCGGGACTAGCGGGGGCACAGATACGCGGTATTTT. Its protein is CASSPGTSGGTDTRYF.

This sequence joins TRBV2 and TRBJ2-5; 8 bases match TRBD1. The CDR3 runs to 16 residues. Germline values: CDR1 SNHLY, CDR2 FYNNEI. V shed 6 bases and J 5 bases; nucleotides not matched to a gene: 14. The CDR3: CASRMDFRGQGETQYF. CDR3 DNA: TGTGCCAGCAGGATGGATTTTAGAGGACAGGGTGAGACCCAGTACTTC.

This clonotype was picked up a small number of times. V gene TRBV12-3 or TRBV12-4 combines with J gene TRBJ1-5, with D maybe TRBD1 (5 bases). V was pared by 3 bases and J by 4 bases, with 10 bases between. The CDR3 totals 14 residues. The CDR3 nucleotides read TGTGCCAGCAGTTTTGGGGGGACGAATCAGCCCCAGCATTTT. This sequence encodes CASSFGGTNQPQHF.

At least ten counts were recorded for this clonotype. CDR3 protein: CASSQTGTDNREQYF. The CDR3 nucleotides read TGCGCCAGCAGCCAAACCGGGACAGACAATCGGGAGCAGTACTTC. The chain couples TRBV4-1 to TRBJ2-7; 7 bases map to TRBD1. From germline, CDR1 is MGHRA and CDR2 YSYEKL. The CDR3 contains 15 residues. V trimming: 2 bases; J trimming: 7 bases; junction bases outside the gene matches: 11.